Listed here are 17 T cell receptor beta chains from one sample, sequenced in a study of blood T cell repertoires in COVID-19. Generated by immunoSEQ multiplex PCR, the TCRdb table keeps only in-frame clones and is missing some. The data contain 200,000 to 300,000 clones, roughly 90% of them singletons. The sequenced material came from peripheral blood. The source of these receptors is a man aged 25 to 40 with active or convalescent COVID-19.

This rearrangement joins TRBV9 to TRBJ2-7; D is unresolved. Trimming removed 4 bases from V and 4 bases from J, with 12 bases in between. Germline loops: CDR1 SGDLS, CDR2 YYNGEE. The CDR3 loop spans 13 amino acids. The CDR3 region has the DNA TGTGCCAGCAGCCCCCCGGGTGCTTACGAGCAGTACTTC. This sequence encodes CASSPPGAYEQYF.

This clone was recorded only once. The J gene is TRBJ2-7, the V gene TRBV12-5; 13 bases map to TRBD2. The CDR3 contains 19 residues. V dropped 0 bases and J dropped 4; count of bases not matched to a gene: 12. Germline-derived CDR1 and CDR2 are LGHNT and FRNRAP. CDR3 loop: CASGLVRLAGGLPLYEQYF. The CDR3 bases are TGTGCTAGTGGTTTGGTACGACTAGCGGGGGGTCTACCGCTTTACGAGCAGTACTTC.

The V call is TRBV7-2, the J call TRBJ2-3; D gene unclear. CDR1 is SGHTA, CDR2 FQGNSA, per germline. This CDR3 is 15 amino acids long. The V end lost 1 base, the J end lost 0 bases, and 8 bases lay between the germline ends. The CDR3 nucleotides are TGTGCCAGCAGCTTAGTGCTAACGAGCACAGATACGCAGTATTTT. Translation: CASSLVLTSTDTQYF.

This chain uses TRBV7-2 with TRBJ1-5; D is perhaps TRBD1 (6 bases). CDR3 length equals 13 residues. The V and J ends lost 5 bases and 7 bases respectively, with 12 bases between them. Per the germline V gene, CDR1 is SGHTA and CDR2 is FQGNSA. CDR3 in DNA: TGTGCCAGCAGCCAGGGGAGGGAGCAGCCCCAGCATTTT. It encodes CASSQGREQPQHF.

The rearrangement joins TRBV4-1 to TRBJ1-5; TRBD1 might be the D (5 bases). CDR3 length: 15 residues. In germline, CDR1 is MGHRA, CDR2 YSYEKL. Trimming pared 0 bases from V and 5 bases from J, leaving 11 bases between. The chain's CDR3 is CASSQEGQGDQPQHF. CDR3 DNA: TGCGCCAGCAGCCAAGAAGGGCAGGGTGATCAGCCCCAGCATTTT.

The chain has TRBV10-3 and TRBJ2-7; 7 bases line up with TRBD2. CDR3 size: 14 residues. Looked up from germline, CDR1 is ENHRY and CDR2 is SYGVKD. Trimming at V came to 10 bases and at J to 1 base, leaving 10 bases not matched to a gene. This CDR3 is CASARGRESYEQYF. CDR3 nucleotide sequence: TGTGCCAGTGCCCGGGGGAGGGAGTCCTACGAGCAGTACTTC.

The V and J genes are TRBV7-9 and TRBJ1-6, with 7 bases fitting TRBD1. V shed 5 bases, J shed 2 bases, and the junction held 6 bases outside the gene matches. CDR3 length equals 16 residues. The V gene's germline CDR1 is SEHNR and CDR2 FQNEAQ (reference sequence). The CDR3 sequence is CASSPGQATYNSPLHF. In DNA form, the CDR3 reads TGTGCCAGCAGCCCCGGACAGGCTACCTATAATTCACCCCTCCACTTT.

The CDR3 region is CASSRSGTENQPQHF. As DNA, the CDR3 is TGTGCCAGCAGCCGATCCGGGACAGAGAATCAGCCCCAGCATTTT. The chain joins TRBV7-6 to TRBJ1-5; 7 bases are a match to TRBD1. The V segment lost 5 bases and the J segment 4 bases; nucleotides outside the gene matches: 8. The CDR3 length is 15 residues. The germline V gene encodes CDR1 SGHVS and CDR2 FNYEAQ.

This clone was seen only a few times. The chain joins TRBV29-1 to TRBJ2-1, with a possible D match to TRBD2 (6 bases). CDR3 size: 13 residues. CDR1 is SQVTM and CDR2 is ANQGSEA in the germline V gene. Trimming removed 6 bases from V and 3 bases from J, with 12 bases in between. The CDR3 protein is CSVTMGGYNEQFF. CDR3 sequence (DNA): TGCAGCGTGACGATGGGGGGCTACAATGAGCAGTTCTTC.

The chain joins TRBV7-9 to TRBJ2-4, with 7 bases lining up with TRBD1. V trimming: 3 bases; J trimming: 1 base; junction bases outside the gene matches: 6. Germline V gives CDR1 SEHNR, CDR2 FQNEAQ (reference sequence). The CDR3 consists of 16 residues. The CDR3 nucleotides read TGTGCCAGCAGCTTTGGCTCGGGACAGGCCAAAAACATTCAGTACTTC. It translates to CASSFGSGQAKNIQYF.

This sequence joins TRBV9 and TRBJ2-5; TRBD2 matches at 13 bases. Germline CDR1 reads SGDLS; CDR2 reads YYNGEE. CDR3 length: 16 amino acids. The ends lost 0 bases at V and 2 bases at J; junction bases unmatched: 1. Here the CDR3 DNA reads TGTGCCAGCAGCGTAGGACTAGCGGGGGGACAAGAGACCCAGTACTTC. This encodes CASSVGLAGGQETQYF. Together with reference TRBV9 and TRBJ2-5, the CDR3 gives the full variable domain: DSGVTQTPKHLITATGQRVTLRCSPRSGDLSVYWYQQSLDQGLQFLIQYYNGEERAKGNILERFSAQQFPDLHSELNLSSLELGDSALYFCASSVGLAGGQETQYFGPGTRLLVL.

This clone turned up a few times. This chain links TRBV7-2 with TRBJ1-1, with 7 bases fitting TRBD1. V gave up 10 bases and J gave up 4 bases; unmatched junction bases: 6. The CDR3 extends over 12 amino acids. From germline, CDR1 is SGHTA and CDR2 FQGNSA. The CDR3 is CATEGARTEAFF. CDR3 coding DNA: TGTGCCACGGAGGGGGCGCGCACTGAAGCTTTCTTT.

This sequence joins TRBV15 and TRBJ1-1, with TRBD1 as a possible D gene (5 bases). Trimming removed 3 bases from V and 1 base from J, with 15 bases in between. The V gene's germline CDR1 is LNHNV and CDR2 YYDKDF (reference sequence). CDR3 length: 16 residues. The CDR3, as DNA: TGTGCCACCAGCAGGGACCACAGGCGCACGAACACTGAAGCTTTCTTT. Encoded protein: CATSRDHRRTNTEAFF.

The J gene is TRBJ2-2, the V gene TRBV4-3, with 9 bases lining up with TRBD2. Trimming removed 8 bases from V and 3 bases from J; junction bases left unmatched: 4. The CDR3 runs to 14 residues. Germline V gives CDR1 LGHNA, CDR2 YSLEER. The CDR3 loop reads CASYCGGDTGELFF. The CDR3 DNA reads TGCGCCAGCTATTGCGGGGGGGACACCGGGGAGCTGTTTTTT.

The V and J genes are TRBV9 and TRBJ2-1; 9 bases fit TRBD2. The CDR3 is 16 amino acids. The V and J ends lost 0 bases and 7 bases, in that order; junction bases with no gene match: 8. Looked up from germline, CDR1 is SGDLS and CDR2 is YYNGEE. This CDR3 reads CASSVVPSGGWNEQFF. CDR3 DNA: TGTGCCAGCAGCGTAGTTCCCAGCGGGGGGTGGAATGAGCAGTTCTTC.

The DNA for the CDR3 is TGCGCCAGCAGCCAAGGGGCAGAGACCTACGAGCAGTACTTC. Translating gives CASSQGAETYEQYF. This chain uses TRBV4-1 with TRBJ2-7; D is undetermined. Germline V gene lookup returns CDR1 MGHRA and CDR2 YSYEKL. The germline V and J ends were trimmed by 1 base and 2 bases, with 9 bases remaining between them. This CDR3 contains 14 residues.

The chain is built from TRBV19 and TRBJ2-6; 11 bases agree with TRBD2. The V and J ends lost 2 bases and 2 bases, in that order; junction bases with no gene match: 5. This CDR3 is built from 18 residues. Germline V lookup: CDR1 LNHDA, CDR2 SQIVND (reference sequence). CDR3 in DNA: TGTGCCAGTAGTATATATAGCGGGGGGGCAGCTGGGGCCAACGTCCTGACTTTC. It encodes CASSIYSGGAAGANVLTF.